This T cell receptor (beta chain) was sequenced during a study of cytomegalovirus exposure and HLA in healthy donors. CDR1 is SGHTA and CDR2 is FQGNSA in the germline V gene. This CDR3 comprises 14 residues. The V gene end was trimmed by 4 bases and the J gene end by 5 bases; junction bases not matched to a gene: 5. PCR was performed using 60 Vbeta and 13 Jbeta primers. Repertoires were generated with immunoSEQ multiplex PCR, while TCRdb's copy carries only in-frame clones and drops some. Found here are 99,000 or so clones, just under 80% of them singletons; the top ten hold approximately 1.2%. Findings and caveats of the study: Earlier analysis found most TCR beta V segments productive about 90% or about 30% of the time. Several top significant clusters appeared, in a later analysis, to be linked to common viral pathogens. The classifier reportedly diagnosed cytomegalovirus status with high specificity and sensitivity.

In this sample, this clone turned up a few times. The antigen is unknown. Donors consisted of healthy bone marrow donors. The specimen was PBMCs. The chain has TRBV7-2 and TRBJ1-5, with 7 bases fitting TRBD1. The origin of this receptor is a young man in good health and CMV-seronegative. CDR3 residues: CASSYRGGDQPQHF. The CDR3 nucleotides read TGTGCCAGCAGCTACAGGGGAGGCGATCAGCCCCAGCATTTT. Combining the CDR3 with reference TRBV7-2 and TRBJ1-5 gives the whole variable domain GAGVSQSPSNKVTEKGKDVELRCDPISGHTALYWYRQSLGQGLEFLIYFQGNSAPDKSGLPSDRFSAERTGGSVSTLTIQRTQQEDSAVYLCASSYRGGDQPQHFGDGTRLSIL.